The clone carrying this T cell receptor (beta chain) was counted only a few times. Its antigen is unidentified. The V gene lost 6 bases and the J gene lost 5 bases, with 17 bases spanning the gap. The CDR3 runs to 13 residues. Germline loops: CDR1 SQVTM, CDR2 ANQGSEA. The PCR used 60 Vbeta and 13 Jbeta primers. Original analysis: Later, an analysis found 75 million to 100 million unique TCR beta chains, and 9.5 million to 11 million of these were shared. Libraries were prepared by immunoSEQ multiplex PCR; TCRdb keeps only in-frame clonotypes and omits some of them. V and J calls and clone size come straight from that table; D and trimming were deduced from the DNA. This sample has hundreds of thousands of clones, with approximately 90% found just once. The record originates from a study of cytomegalovirus exposure and HLA in healthy donors. General observations from the study: Productive status was seen about 87% or about 30% of the time for most TCR beta V segments in an earlier analysis. Cytomegalovirus status was reportedly diagnosed by the classifier with high sensitivity and specificity. One later analysis reportedly identified an Asian-associated ancestry cluster that showed fewer N-insertions than the roughly 700-donor mean.

The sequenced material came from PBMCs. The genes are TRBV29-1 and TRBJ2-7, with D possibly being TRBD2 (5 bases). The origin of this receptor is a woman aged 18-29 years in good health and CMV-seronegative. The CDR3 reads CSVPRGVSDEQYF. As DNA, the CDR3 is TGCAGCGTGCCCCGGGGAGTCAGCGACGAGCAGTACTTC.